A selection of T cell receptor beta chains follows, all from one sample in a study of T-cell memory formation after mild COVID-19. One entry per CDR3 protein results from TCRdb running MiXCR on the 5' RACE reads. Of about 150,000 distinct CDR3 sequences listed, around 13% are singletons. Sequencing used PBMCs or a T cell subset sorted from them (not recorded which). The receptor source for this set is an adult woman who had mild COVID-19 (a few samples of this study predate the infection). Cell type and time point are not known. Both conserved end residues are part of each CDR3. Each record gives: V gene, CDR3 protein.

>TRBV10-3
CAISGNSYEQYF
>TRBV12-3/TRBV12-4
CASSPTAGASRGYTF
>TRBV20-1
CSAWGGRGNSPLHF
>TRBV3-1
CASSQAGFLAFF
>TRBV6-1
CASRRVLALSDEQYF
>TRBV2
CASSGRDRGTYEQYF
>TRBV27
CASSRRGGETQYF
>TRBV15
CATSRDRLAGVEQYF
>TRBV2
CASNDRGFQETQYF
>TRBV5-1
CASSLVPDQPQHF
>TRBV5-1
CASSLGPGAGGNQPQHF
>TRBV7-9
CASSLGGPGLSNQPQHF
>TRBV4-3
CASSQVDARENTEAFF
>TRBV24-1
CATSGPGQGDTEAFF
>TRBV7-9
CASSLGTDSTDTQYF
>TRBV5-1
CASSLEQARDTQYF
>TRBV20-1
CSAGDSGRNTEAFF
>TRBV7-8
CASSWIQGVVAGELFF
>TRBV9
CASSSSSGVGYGYTF
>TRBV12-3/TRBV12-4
CASTLTGYEQYF
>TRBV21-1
CAGEDRGIRDEQYF
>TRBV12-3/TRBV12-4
CASSVVSRGGGYTF
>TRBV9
CASSVTSAGTDTQYF
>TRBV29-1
CSGRQGARFAEAFF
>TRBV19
CASSHPGQKNTEAFF
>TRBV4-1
CASSQDAGGTEAFF
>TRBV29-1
CSVRTEYTEAFF
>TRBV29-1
CSVLDRRTYEQYF
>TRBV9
CASSPWDNAEAFF
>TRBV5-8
CASSDGLF
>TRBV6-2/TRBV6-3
CASSSGKGGVNEQFF
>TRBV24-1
CATSRSGVDYNEQFF
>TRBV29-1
CSVEDLAGFYNEQFF
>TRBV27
CASSLMGQGSGYTF
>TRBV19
CASSEDREYQPQHF
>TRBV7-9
CASSLGLLNTGELFF
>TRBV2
CASSEKRGSEAFF
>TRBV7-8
CASSPLVRGPGEKLFF
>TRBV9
CASMLGQGNYNEQFF
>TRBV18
CASSPGTGMVHEQYF
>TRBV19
CASSPKDRGTYNEQFF
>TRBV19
CASRIRRGRSGELFF
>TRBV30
CAWRLAGAVETQYF
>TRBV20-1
CSASRNTQYF
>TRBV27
CASSAKTSGGETQYF
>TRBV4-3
CASSHWTGVDNEQFF
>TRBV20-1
CSARDPGGQGAGEQYF
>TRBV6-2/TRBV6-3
CASSYRATPQFF
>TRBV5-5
CASGPRTGYYEQYF
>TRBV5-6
CASTPQGPNTGELFF
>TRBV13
CASSLTGLSYEQYF
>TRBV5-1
CASSTRQSNTEAFF